This passage covers 27 T cell receptor beta chains from one sample sequenced in a study of blood T cell repertoires in COVID-19. The repertoire was sequenced with immunoSEQ multiplex PCR; TCRdb's copy has only in-frame clones and lacks some. The profile shows some 170,000 clones, 90% to 95% of them singletons. The sequencing input was peripheral blood. All receptors derive from a woman aged 55-70 years with COVID-19, enrolled during active disease.

The rearrangement uses TRBV27 and TRBJ2-1; 9 bases map to TRBD1. The germline V gene encodes CDR1 MNHEY and CDR2 SMNVEV (reference sequence). The V and J ends lost 5 bases and 1 base, in that order; junction bases with no gene match: 6. The CDR3 runs 16 residues. CDR3 DNA sequence: TGTGCCAGCAGTCTGACAGGGGGATGGTCCTACAATGAGCAGTTCTTC. Its translation: CASSLTGGWSYNEQFF.

V and J are TRBV3-1 (or the pseudogene TRBV3-2) and TRBJ1-2; the match to TRBD1 covers 8 bases. The CDR3 length is 17 residues. Per germline, CDR1 LGHDT and CDR2 YNNKEL (reference sequence). V dropped 4 bases and J dropped 0; count of bases not matched to a gene: 10. The CDR3: CASSPQPGQGANYGYTF. The CDR3 DNA follows: TGTGCCAGCAGCCCTCAACCCGGACAGGGAGCTAACTATGGCTACACCTTC.

This chain links TRBV7-2 with TRBJ2-7; TRBD2 is a possible D gene (6 bases). Trimming stripped 1 base from V and 0 bases from J, with 10 bases between. CDR1 and CDR2 from the germline V gene are SGHTA and FQGNSA. The CDR3 is made up of 15 amino acids. CDR3 in DNA: TGTGCCAGCAGCTTAGTAGTCGGGAGCTCCTACGAGCAGTACTTC. Translating gives CASSLVVGSSYEQYF.

The V gene is TRBV19, the J gene TRBJ1-2; D might be TRBD1 (6 bases). The CDR3 consists of 13 residues. V lost 4 bases, J lost 4 bases, and 10 bases lay in between. Germline loops: CDR1 LNHDA, CDR2 SQIVND (reference sequence). The CDR3 sequence is CASSTTGFYGYTF. The CDR3 nucleotides are TGTGCCAGTAGTACTACAGGGTTCTATGGCTACACCTTC.

This clone has a single count. CDR3 in amino acids: CASRGDRGMGGYTF. As DNA, the CDR3 is TGTGCCAGCAGGGGGGACAGGGGGATGGGCGGCTACACCTTC. J is TRBJ1-2 and V is TRBV2; 11 bases match TRBD1. This CDR3 is built from 14 residues. V trimming: 6 bases; J trimming: 8 bases; junction bases outside the gene matches: 8. Germline CDR1 is SNHLY and CDR2 is FYNNEI.

This rearrangement joins TRBV5-4 to TRBJ2-7; D is unclear. The CDR3 extends over 16 amino acids. The germline V gene encodes CDR1 SGHNT and CDR2 YYREEE (reference sequence). Trimming removed 4 bases at V and 0 bases at J, with 17 bases between. The CDR3: CASSTFDIGYSYEQYF. The CDR3 region has the DNA TGTGCCAGCAGCACCTTTGACATCGGTTACTCCTACGAGCAGTACTTC. Full variable domain (missing parts from reference TRBV5-4 and TRBJ2-7): ETGVTQSPTHLIKTRGQQVTLRCSSQSGHNTVSWYQQALGQGPQFIFQYYREEENGRGNFPPRFSGLQFPNYSSELNVNALELDDSALYLCASSTFDIGYSYEQYFGPGTRLTVT.

The chain recombines TRBV5-4 with TRBJ2-3, with 10 bases fitting TRBD1. V was clipped by 3 bases and J by 6 bases; unmatched bases: 7. Germline CDR1 and CDR2: SGHNT and YYREEE (reference sequence). CDR3 length: 15 residues. The CDR3 region is CASSYRDRGYDTQYF. CDR3 nucleotide sequence: TGTGCCAGCAGCTACCGGGACAGGGGTTATGATACGCAGTATTTT.

The chain combines TRBV5-1 with TRBJ2-5; D remains ambiguous. Germline V lookup: CDR1 SGHRS, CDR2 YFSETQ. The CDR3 runs 15 residues. V was shortened by 0 bases and J by 3 bases, with 12 bases between the two germline ends. The chain's CDR3 is CASSLVLKPKETQYF. The CDR3 coding sequence is TGCGCCAGCAGCTTGGTCCTAAAACCTAAAGAGACCCAGTACTTC.

With respect to this clone: Other nucleotide sequences from this sample produce the same CDR3. The gene calls are TRBV6-2 or TRBV6-3 and TRBJ1-2; D not resolved. Germline V gene lookup returns CDR1 MNHEY and CDR2 SVGEGT. V lost 0 bases, J lost 0 bases, and 5 bases lay in between. The CDR3 is 14 amino acids. In nucleotides, the CDR3 is TGTGCCAGCAGTTACTCGCGAGCTAACTATGGCTACACCTTC. Translating gives CASSYSRANYGYTF.

The chain recombines TRBV12-3 or TRBV12-4 with TRBJ1-5, with D possibly being TRBD1 (6 bases). The CDR3 runs 12 residues. V dropped 6 bases and J dropped 7 bases, with 10 bases sitting between them. The CDR3 DNA is TGTGCCAGCAGCCCACAGGGACAGCCCCAGCATTTT. Translating it yields CASSPQGQPQHF.

This clone was counted between two and nine times. The chain uses TRBV6-6 and TRBJ2-2, with D perhaps TRBD2 (5 bases). This CDR3 is built from 14 residues. Germline CDR1 reads MNHNY; CDR2 reads SVGAGI (reference sequence). The germline V and J ends were trimmed by 0 bases and 7 bases, with 9 bases remaining between them. CDR3: CASSYSRGFGELFF. DNA of the CDR3: TGTGCCAGCAGTTACTCGAGAGGGTTCGGGGAGCTGTTTTTT.

For this clone: The same CDR3 is also encoded by other DNA sequences in this sample. The chain combines TRBV2 with TRBJ1-5; 10 nucleotides agree with TRBD1. The V gene's germline CDR1 is SNHLY and CDR2 FYNNEI. This CDR3 has 15 amino acids. V dropped 4 bases and J dropped 2; count of bases not matched to a gene: 2. The CDR3 nucleotides read TGTGCCAGCAGTGGGGACAGGGGAGGCAATCAGCCCCAGCATTTT. It yields the protein CASSGDRGGNQPQHF.

This sequence joins TRBV15 and TRBJ1-2; TRBD1 is a possible D gene (6 bases). V was shortened by 1 base and J by 5 bases, with 17 bases between the two germline ends. Germline V gives CDR1 LNHNV, CDR2 YYDKDF (reference sequence). This CDR3 region has 16 residues. DNA for the CDR3: TGTGCCACCAGCAGAGGCGGCGCGGGGGCGAAGTATGGCTACACCTTC. It codes for CATSRGGAGAKYGYTF. Filled out from reference TRBV15 and TRBJ1-2, the complete variable domain reads DAMVIQNPRYQVTQFGKPVTLSCSQTLNHNVMYWYQQKSSQAPKLLFHYYDKDFNNEADTPDNFQSRRPNTSFCFLDIRSPGLGDTAMYLCATSRGGAGAKYGYTFGSGTRLTVV.

The chain joins TRBV5-1 to TRBJ2-2, with 7 nucleotides matching TRBD1. J gave up 5 bases and V 7 bases, and 8 bases lay outside the gene matches. Germline V CDR1 and CDR2: SGHRS, YFSETQ. CDR3 length: 14 amino acids. This chain's CDR3 is CASAPGQKTGELFF. The CDR3 nucleotides are TGCGCCAGCGCTCCGGGACAGAAAACCGGGGAGCTGTTTTTT.

The V call is TRBV3-1 (or the pseudogene TRBV3-2), the J call TRBJ1-6; no reliable D call. The CDR3 is 14 amino acids. V lost 3 bases, J lost 7 bases, and 10 bases lay in between. Germline V CDR1 and CDR2: LGHDT, YNNKEL (reference sequence). As DNA, the CDR3 is TGTGCCAGCAGCCACCCCCGGGGAAATTCACCCCTCCACTTT. It translates to CASSHPRGNSPLHF.

This chain uses TRBV2 with TRBJ1-5; weak D call: TRBD1 (6 bases). Germline assignment: CDR1 SNHLY and CDR2 FYNNEI. The V gene lost 6 bases and the J gene lost 4 bases, with 13 bases spanning the gap. The CDR3 sequence is 14 residues long. The chain's CDR3 is CASSEQGSNQPQHF. As DNA, the CDR3 is TGTGCCAGCAGCGAACAGGGCTCGAATCAGCCCCAGCATTTT.

This rearrangement joins TRBV7-3 to TRBJ2-7, with 11 bases that match TRBD2. Losses at the gene ends were 2 bases for V and 4 bases for J; bases not matched to a gene: 7. The CDR3 runs to 16 residues. Germline CDR1 and CDR2: SGHTA and FQGTGA. CDR3 coding DNA: TGTGCCAGCAGCTTAGAGGGGACTAGCGGTGCGTACGAGCAGTACTTC. This translates into CASSLEGTSGAYEQYF.

The chain links TRBV19 to TRBJ2-1; possibly TRBD2 for D (6 bases). There are 12 residues in the CDR3. Germline V gene sequence: CDR1 LNHDA, CDR2 SQIVND (reference sequence). The V end was cut by 2 bases, the J end by 10 bases, with 9 bases between. The CDR3 DNA reads TGTGCCAGTAGTATAAGGGACTCGGAGCAGTTCTTC. Encoded protein: CASSIRDSEQFF.

The chain recombines TRBV10-3 with TRBJ1-4, with a weak D call TRBD1 (6 bases). Germline assignment: CDR1 ENHRY and CDR2 SYGVKD. V lost 6 bases and J 8 bases, leaving 13 bases between the germline ends. The CDR3 is made up of 13 amino acids. This chain's CDR3 is CAISDRTEEKLFF. The DNA of the CDR3 is TGTGCCATCAGCGACAGGACTGAGGAAAAACTGTTTTTT.

This clone was seen only once. This CDR3 is CASSLGWGGSSRFF. The CDR3, as DNA: TGTGCCAGCAGTTTGGGGTGGGGGGGGAGCTCCCGGTTCTTC. The chain recombines TRBV27 with TRBJ2-1; the match to TRBD2 covers 7 bases. The germline V gene encodes CDR1 MNHEY and CDR2 SMNVEV (reference sequence). The CDR3 is 14 residues long. After removal of 3 bases from V and 15 bases from J, the junction contained 14 bases not matched to a gene.

This chain connects TRBV7-2 to TRBJ1-4; D unclear. V dropped 1 base and J dropped 8 bases, with 8 bases sitting between them. From germline, CDR1 is SGHTA and CDR2 FQGNSA. There are 13 residues in the CDR3. The CDR3 region is CASSLDRVEKLFF. CDR3 nucleotides: TGTGCCAGCAGCTTAGATCGCGTCGAAAAACTGTTTTTT.

This chain links TRBV2 with TRBJ1-3, with 11 bases fitting TRBD1. CDR3 size: 15 residues. The germline V gene encodes CDR1 SNHLY and CDR2 FYNNEI. V was clipped by 3 bases and J by 2 bases; unmatched bases: 0. CDR3 in amino acids: CASSEDRGPGNTIYF. The DNA for the CDR3 is TGTGCCAGCAGTGAGGACAGGGGGCCTGGAAACACCATATATTTT.

The chain uses TRBV19 and TRBJ1-2, with D unresolved. This CDR3 comprises 11 residues. Deletions cut 3 bases from V and 8 bases from J, with 7 bases between. Germline V CDR1 and CDR2: LNHDA, SQIVND (reference sequence). The CDR3 sequence: CASSIHNGYTF. For the CDR3, the DNA is TGTGCCAGTAGTATTCACAACGGCTACACCTTC.

The chain is built from TRBV11-2 and TRBJ1-1; maybe TRBD1 (6 bases). This CDR3 contains 16 residues. Germline assignment: CDR1 SGHAT and CDR2 FQNNGV. Trimming shortened V by 3 bases and J by 3 bases, and 17 bases separated the two germline ends. The CDR3, as DNA: TGTGCCAGCAGCTTGGAGGGGGGGGTGTTTCACACTGAAGCTTTCTTT. It is translated as CASSLEGGVFHTEAFF.

The rearrangement joins TRBV5-4 to TRBJ1-1, with TRBD1 matching 11 bases. CDR1 and CDR2 from the germline V gene are SGHNT and YYREEE (reference sequence). V dropped 0 bases and J dropped 5; count of bases not matched to a gene: 3. The length of the CDR3 is 15 residues. The CDR3 DNA sequence: TGTGCCAGCAGCTTGGTAGGACAGGGGGCGACTGAAGCTTTCTTT. Protein product: CASSLVGQGATEAFF.

This clone was observed once. This rearrangement joins TRBV13 to TRBJ1-1; the match to TRBD1 covers 9 bases. Germline lookup yields CDR1 PRHDT and CDR2 FYEKMQ (reference sequence). J was trimmed by 0 bases and V by 5 bases; bases with no gene match: 7. CDR3 length: 16 residues. CDR3 DNA: TGTGCCAGCAGCACCCGGACAGGGGCTTTGAACACTGAAGCTTTCTTT. This encodes CASSTRTGALNTEAFF. The whole variable domain, remainder taken from reference TRBV13 and TRBJ1-1, is AAGVIQSPRHLIKEKRETATLKCYPIPRHDTVYWYQQGPGQDPQFLISFYEKMQSDKGSIPDRFSAQQFSDYHSELNMSSLELGDSALYFCASSTRTGALNTEAFFGQGTRLTVV.

The chain combines TRBV6-2 or TRBV6-3 with TRBJ1-5; D is uncertain. CDR1 is MNHEY, CDR2 SVGEGT, per germline. The CDR3 extends over 15 amino acids. V shed 5 bases and J shed 2 bases, with 13 bases lying between them. In DNA, the CDR3 is TGTGCCAGCAGTCGAGGGCTTGAGGGCAATCAGCCCCAGCATTTT. Translated, it gives CASSRGLEGNQPQHF.